This T cell receptor beta chain was sequenced in a study of blood T cell repertoires in COVID-19. TCRdb's table, derived via immunoSEQ multiplex PCR, lists solely in-frame clones and lacks some. In the table there are about 69,000 clones, around 77% of which are singletons. CDR3 length: 13 residues. V lost 3 bases, J lost 6 bases, and 10 bases lay in between. The rearrangement uses TRBV12-3 or TRBV12-4 and TRBJ2-3; D might be TRBD1 (6 bases). Sequences were obtained from peripheral blood. The clonotype was recovered from a man in his sixties with acute or convalescent COVID-19. The CDR3 DNA reads TGTGCCAGCAGTTTTGGGGGCGGGGATACGCAGTATTTT. Translated, it gives CASSFGGGDTQYF.